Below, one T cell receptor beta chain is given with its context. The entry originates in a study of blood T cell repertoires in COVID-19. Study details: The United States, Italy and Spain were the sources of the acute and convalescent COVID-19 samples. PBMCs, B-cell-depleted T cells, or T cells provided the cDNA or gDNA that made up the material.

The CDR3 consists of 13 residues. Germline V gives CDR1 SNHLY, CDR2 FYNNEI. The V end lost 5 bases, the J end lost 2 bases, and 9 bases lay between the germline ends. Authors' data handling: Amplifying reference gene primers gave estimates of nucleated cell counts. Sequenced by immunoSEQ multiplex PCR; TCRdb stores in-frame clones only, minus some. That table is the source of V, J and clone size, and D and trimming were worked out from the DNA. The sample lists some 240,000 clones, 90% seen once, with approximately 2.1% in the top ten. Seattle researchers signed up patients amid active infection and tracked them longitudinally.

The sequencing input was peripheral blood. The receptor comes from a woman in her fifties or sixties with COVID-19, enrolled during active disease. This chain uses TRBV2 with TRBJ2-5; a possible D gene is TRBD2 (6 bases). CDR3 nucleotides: TGTGCCAGCAGTTGGGACTTTCAAGAGACCCAGTACTTC. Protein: CASSWDFQETQYF.